This T cell receptor (beta chain) originates from a study of T-cell memory formation after mild COVID-19. TCRdb passed the 5' RACE reads through MiXCR, listing each CDR3 protein once. This table holds under 300,000 distinct CDR3 sequences, around 16% found once. Sequences were obtained from PBMCs or a T cell subset sorted from them (not recorded which). This clonotype originated in a man aged 18-30 years who had mild COVID-19 (a few samples of this study predate the infection). Cell type and time point are not known.

In DNA, the CDR3 is TGTGCCAGCAGTTTCGGGCCGGGGGGGGCCCTCACTGAAGCTTTCTTT. Its translation is CASSFGPGGALTEAFF. The V call is TRBV12-3 or TRBV12-4, the J call TRBJ1-1, with D perhaps TRBD1 (6 bases). This CDR3 contains 16 residues. V was clipped by 3 bases and J by 4 bases, with 18 bases between them.